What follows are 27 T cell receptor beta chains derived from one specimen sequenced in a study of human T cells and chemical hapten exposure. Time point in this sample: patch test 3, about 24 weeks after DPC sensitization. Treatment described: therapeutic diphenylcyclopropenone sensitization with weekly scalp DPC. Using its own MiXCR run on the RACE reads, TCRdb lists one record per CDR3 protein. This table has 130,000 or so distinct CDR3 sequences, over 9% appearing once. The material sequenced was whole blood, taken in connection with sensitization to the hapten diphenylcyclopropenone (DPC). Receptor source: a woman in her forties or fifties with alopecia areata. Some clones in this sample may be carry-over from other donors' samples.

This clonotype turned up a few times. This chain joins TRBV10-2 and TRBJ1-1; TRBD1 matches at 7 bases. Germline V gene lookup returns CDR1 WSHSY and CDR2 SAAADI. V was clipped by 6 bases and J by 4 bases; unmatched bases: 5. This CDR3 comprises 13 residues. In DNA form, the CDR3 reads TGCGCCAGCAGGAGTCAGGGGGTCACTGAAGCTTTCTTT. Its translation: CASRSQGVTEAFF.

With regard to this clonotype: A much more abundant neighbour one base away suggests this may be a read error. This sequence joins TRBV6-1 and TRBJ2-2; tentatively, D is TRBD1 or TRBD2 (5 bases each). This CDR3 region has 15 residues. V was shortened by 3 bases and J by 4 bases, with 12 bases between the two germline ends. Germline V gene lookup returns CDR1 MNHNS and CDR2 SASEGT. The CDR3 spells CASSDLGTVTGELFF. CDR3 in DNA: TGTGCCAGCAGTGACTTGGGGACCGTCACCGGGGAGCTGTTTTTT.

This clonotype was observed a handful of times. The DNA for the CDR3 is TGCAGTGCTAGTAGGAAGGGAGGGTCCTACGAGCAGTACTTC. Translated: CSASRKGGSYEQYF. The chain carries TRBV20-1 and TRBJ2-7, with TRBD2 identical over 7 bases. This CDR3 comprises 14 residues. The J segment lost 1 base and the V segment lost 3 bases, leaving 6 bases of the junction unmatched. Per germline, CDR1 DFQATT and CDR2 SNEGSKA (reference sequence).

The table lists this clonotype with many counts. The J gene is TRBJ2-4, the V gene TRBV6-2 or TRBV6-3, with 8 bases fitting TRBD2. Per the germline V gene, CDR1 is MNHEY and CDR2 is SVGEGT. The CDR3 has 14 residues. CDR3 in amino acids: CASGGRLAKNIQYF. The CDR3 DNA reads TGTGCAAGCGGGGGCCGATTAGCCAAAAACATTCAGTACTTC.

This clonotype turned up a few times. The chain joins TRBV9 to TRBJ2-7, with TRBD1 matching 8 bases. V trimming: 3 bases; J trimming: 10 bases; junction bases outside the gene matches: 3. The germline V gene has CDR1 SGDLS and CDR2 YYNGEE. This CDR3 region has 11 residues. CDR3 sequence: CASSGQGNQYF. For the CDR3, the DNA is TGTGCCAGCAGCGGACAGGGGAACCAGTACTTC.

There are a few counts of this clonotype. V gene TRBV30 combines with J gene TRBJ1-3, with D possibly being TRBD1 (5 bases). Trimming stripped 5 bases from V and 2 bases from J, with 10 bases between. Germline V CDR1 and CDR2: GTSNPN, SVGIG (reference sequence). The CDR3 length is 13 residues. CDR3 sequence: CAWLRGPGNTIYF. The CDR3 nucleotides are TGTGCCTGGTTACGGGGACCTGGAAACACCATATATTTT.

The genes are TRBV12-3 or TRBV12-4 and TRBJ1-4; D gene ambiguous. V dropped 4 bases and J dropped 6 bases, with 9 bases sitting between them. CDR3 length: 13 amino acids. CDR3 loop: CASSSSGDEKLFF. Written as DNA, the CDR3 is TGTGCCAGCAGTTCAAGTGGGGATGAAAAACTGTTTTTT.

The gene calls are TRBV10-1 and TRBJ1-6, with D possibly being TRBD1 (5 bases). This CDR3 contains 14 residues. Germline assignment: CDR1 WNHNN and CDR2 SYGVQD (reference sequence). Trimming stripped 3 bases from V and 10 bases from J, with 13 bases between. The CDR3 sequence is CASSESGLFSPLHF. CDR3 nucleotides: TGCGCCAGCAGTGAATCGGGGCTCTTCTCACCCCTCCACTTT.

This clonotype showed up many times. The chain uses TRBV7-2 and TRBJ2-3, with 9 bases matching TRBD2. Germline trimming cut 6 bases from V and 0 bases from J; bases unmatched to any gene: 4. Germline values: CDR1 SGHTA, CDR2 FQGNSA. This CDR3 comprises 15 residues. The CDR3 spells CASSTSGSSTDTQYF. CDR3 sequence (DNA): TGTGCCAGCAGTACTAGCGGGTCTAGCACAGATACGCAGTATTTT.

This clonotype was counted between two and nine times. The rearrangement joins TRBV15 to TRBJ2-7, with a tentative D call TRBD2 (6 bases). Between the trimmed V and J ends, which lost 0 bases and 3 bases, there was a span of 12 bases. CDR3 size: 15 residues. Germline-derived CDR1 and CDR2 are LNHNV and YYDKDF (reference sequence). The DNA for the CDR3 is TGTGCCACCAGCAGAGATCGGGGTAGCGGCTACGAGCAGTACTTC. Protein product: CATSRDRGSGYEQYF.

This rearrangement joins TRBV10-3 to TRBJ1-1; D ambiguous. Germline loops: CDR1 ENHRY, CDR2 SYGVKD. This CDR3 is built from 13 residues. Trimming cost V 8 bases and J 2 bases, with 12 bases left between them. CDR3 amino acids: CAIDSRINTEAFF. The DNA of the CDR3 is TGTGCCATCGATAGCCGGATAAACACTGAAGCTTTCTTT.

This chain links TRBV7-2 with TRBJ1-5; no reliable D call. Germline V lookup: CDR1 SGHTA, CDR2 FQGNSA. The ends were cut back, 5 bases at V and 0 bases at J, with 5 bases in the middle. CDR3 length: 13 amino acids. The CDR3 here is CASSDYSNQPQHF. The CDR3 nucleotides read TGTGCCAGCAGCGACTATAGCAATCAGCCCCAGCATTTT.

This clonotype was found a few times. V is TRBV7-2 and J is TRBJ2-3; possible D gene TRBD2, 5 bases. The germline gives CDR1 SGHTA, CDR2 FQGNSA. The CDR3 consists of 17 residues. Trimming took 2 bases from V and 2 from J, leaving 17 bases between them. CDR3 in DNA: TGTGCCAGCAGCTTACGACCCTCATCGAGGGTCACAGATACGCAGTATTTT. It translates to CASSLRPSSRVTDTQYF.

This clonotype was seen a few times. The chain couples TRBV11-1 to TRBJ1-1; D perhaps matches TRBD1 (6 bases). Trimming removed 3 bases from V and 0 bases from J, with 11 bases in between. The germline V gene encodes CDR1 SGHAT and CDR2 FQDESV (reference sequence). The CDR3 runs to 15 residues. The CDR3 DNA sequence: TGTGCCAGCAGCTTTCCGACAGGCATGAACACTGAAGCTTTCTTT. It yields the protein CASSFPTGMNTEAFF.

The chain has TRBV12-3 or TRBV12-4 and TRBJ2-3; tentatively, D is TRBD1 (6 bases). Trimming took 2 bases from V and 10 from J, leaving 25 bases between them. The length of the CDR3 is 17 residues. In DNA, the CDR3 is TGTGCCAGCAGTTTAAGATTCGGGCTAGGCCAGGGGATTGCGCAGTATTTT. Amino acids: CASSLRFGLGQGIAQYF.

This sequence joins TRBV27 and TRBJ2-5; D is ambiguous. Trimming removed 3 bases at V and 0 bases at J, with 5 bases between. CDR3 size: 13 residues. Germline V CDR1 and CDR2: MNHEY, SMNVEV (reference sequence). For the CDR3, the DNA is TGTGCCAGCAGTTTGGGATACCAAGAGACCCAGTACTTC. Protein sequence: CASSLGYQETQYF.

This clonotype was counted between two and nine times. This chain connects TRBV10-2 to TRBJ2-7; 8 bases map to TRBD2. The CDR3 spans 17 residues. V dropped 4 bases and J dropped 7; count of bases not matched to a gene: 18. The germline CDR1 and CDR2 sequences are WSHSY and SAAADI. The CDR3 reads CASSGGLAGGPMGEQYF. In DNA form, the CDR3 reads TGCGCCAGCAGTGGGGGACTGGCGGGAGGTCCCATGGGGGAGCAGTACTTC.

CDR3 coding DNA: TGTGCCAGCAGTGAACAGACAGGGGGCGCAGATACGCAGTATTTT. Translation gives CASSEQTGGADTQYF. The rearrangement uses TRBV6-4 and TRBJ2-3; 10 bases map to TRBD1. Trimming took 3 bases from V and 4 from J; bases not matched to a gene: 4. This CDR3 region has 15 residues. The V gene's germline CDR1 is MRHNA and CDR2 SNTAGT.

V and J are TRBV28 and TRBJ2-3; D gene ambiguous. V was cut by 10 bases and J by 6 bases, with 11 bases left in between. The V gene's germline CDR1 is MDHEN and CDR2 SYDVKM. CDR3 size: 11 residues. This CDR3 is CATQIWDTQYF. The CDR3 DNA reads TGTGCCACCCAGATATGGGATACGCAGTATTTT.

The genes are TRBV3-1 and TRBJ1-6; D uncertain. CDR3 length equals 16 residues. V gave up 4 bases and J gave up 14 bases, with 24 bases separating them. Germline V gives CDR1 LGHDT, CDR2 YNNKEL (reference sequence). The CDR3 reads CASSRGSTGRVLTLHF. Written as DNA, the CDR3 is TGTGCCAGCAGCCGAGGATCGACGGGGAGGGTTTTGACCCTCCACTTT.

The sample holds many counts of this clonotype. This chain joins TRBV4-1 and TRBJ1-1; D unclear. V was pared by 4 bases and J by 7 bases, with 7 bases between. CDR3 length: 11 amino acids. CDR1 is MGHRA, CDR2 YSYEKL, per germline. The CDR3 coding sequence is TGCGCCAGCAGCCTCGGGGATGAAGCTTTCTTT. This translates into CASSLGDEAFF.

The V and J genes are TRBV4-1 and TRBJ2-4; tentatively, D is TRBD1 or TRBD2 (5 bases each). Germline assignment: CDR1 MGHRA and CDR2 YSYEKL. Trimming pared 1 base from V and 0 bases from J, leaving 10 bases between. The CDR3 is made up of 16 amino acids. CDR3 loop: CASSQVGDLAKNIQYF. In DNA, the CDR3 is TGCGCCAGCAGCCAAGTAGGGGACCTAGCCAAAAACATTCAGTACTTC.

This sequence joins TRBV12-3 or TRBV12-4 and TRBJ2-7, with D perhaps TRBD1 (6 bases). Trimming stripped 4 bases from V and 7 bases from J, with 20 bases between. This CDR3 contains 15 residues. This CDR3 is CASSSWTVLRGEQYF. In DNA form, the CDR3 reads TGTGCCAGCAGTTCCTGGACAGTTTTGCGTGGAGAGCAGTACTTC.

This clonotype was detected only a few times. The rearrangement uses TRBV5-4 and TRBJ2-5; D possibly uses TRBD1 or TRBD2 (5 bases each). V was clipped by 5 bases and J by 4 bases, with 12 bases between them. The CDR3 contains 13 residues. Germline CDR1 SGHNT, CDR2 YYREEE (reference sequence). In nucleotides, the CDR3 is TGTGCCAGCAGTTCAACGGGGACAGAGACCCAGTACTTC. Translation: CASSSTGTETQYF.

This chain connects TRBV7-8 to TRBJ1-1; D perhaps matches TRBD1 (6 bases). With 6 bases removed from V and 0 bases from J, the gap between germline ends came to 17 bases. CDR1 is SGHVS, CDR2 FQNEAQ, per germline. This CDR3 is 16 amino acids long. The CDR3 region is CASRSVQGNMNTEAFF. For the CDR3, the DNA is TGTGCCAGCAGATCAGTCCAGGGGAACATGAACACTGAAGCTTTCTTT.

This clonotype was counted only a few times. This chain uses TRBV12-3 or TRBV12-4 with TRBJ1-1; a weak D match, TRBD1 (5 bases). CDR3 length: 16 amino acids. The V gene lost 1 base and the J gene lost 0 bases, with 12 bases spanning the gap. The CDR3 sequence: CASSLEGGTVNTEAFF. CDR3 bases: TGTGCCAGCAGTTTAGAAGGCGGGACCGTGAACACTGAAGCTTTCTTT.

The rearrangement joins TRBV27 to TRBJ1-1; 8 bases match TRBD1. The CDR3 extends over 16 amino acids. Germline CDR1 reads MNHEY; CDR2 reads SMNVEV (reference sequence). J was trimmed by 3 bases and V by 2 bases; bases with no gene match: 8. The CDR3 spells CASSLEDRGPYTEAFF. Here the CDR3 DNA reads TGTGCCAGCAGTTTAGAAGACAGGGGCCCATACACTGAAGCTTTCTTT.